These 28 T cell receptor beta chains were all obtained from the same sample, sequenced in a study of T-cell memory formation after mild COVID-19. TCRdb redid the calling of the 5' RACE reads with MiXCR, one entry per CDR3 protein. The sample has about 470,000 distinct CDR3 sequences; roughly 25% are singletons. Sequencing was performed on PBMCs or a T cell subset sorted from them (not recorded which). Every receptor here comes from an adult woman who had mild COVID-19 (a few samples of this study predate the infection). Cell type and time point are not known.

This clonotype occurred a few times. This CDR3 is CASSSSTGFEQYF. As DNA, the CDR3 is TGTGCCAGCAGCTCCAGTACAGGGTTTGAGCAGTACTTC. The rearrangement uses TRBV5-5 and TRBJ2-7, with a weak D call TRBD1 (6 bases). Germline V gene sequence: CDR1 SGHKS, CDR2 YYEKEE (reference sequence). The V and J ends lost 3 bases and 7 bases respectively, with 14 bases between them. CDR3 length: 13 residues.

With respect to this clonotype: A clone one base away is much larger, so this may be a read error. The V call is TRBV5-1, the J call TRBJ2-3; D unclear. The CDR3 loop spans 12 amino acids. Germline CDR1 and CDR2: SGHRS and YFSETQ. Trimming removed 1 base at V and 5 bases at J, with 5 bases between. The CDR3 protein is CASSLYEDTQYF. The CDR3 DNA reads as TGCGCCAGCAGCTTGTACGAAGATACGCAGTATTTT. The full variable domain, with the rest looked up from reference TRBV5-1 and TRBJ2-3, is KAGVTQTPRYLIKTRGQQVTLSCSPISGHRSVSWYQQTPGQGLQFLFEYFSETQRNKGNFPGRFSGRQFSNSRSEMNVSTLELGDSALYLCASSLYEDTQYFGPGTRLTVL.

V gene TRBV2 combines with J gene TRBJ1-6; D not certain. Germline assignment: CDR1 SNHLY and CDR2 FYNNEI. The V gene lost 6 bases and the J gene lost 17 bases, with 17 bases spanning the gap. The CDR3 runs 12 residues. In nucleotides, the CDR3 is TGTGCCAGCAGACGGACGGATTACTTTATCCACTTT. This encodes CASRRTDYFIHF.

V usage is TRBV29-1 and J usage is TRBJ2-5; TRBD2 matches 9 bases. Unmatched junction bases numbered 14, after V lost 1 base and J lost 5 bases. Germline V gene lookup returns CDR1 SQVTM and CDR2 ANQGSEA. The CDR3 has 17 residues. CDR3 in amino acids: CSVEGHVRGGPGETQYF. In DNA, the CDR3 is TGCAGCGTTGAAGGTCATGTGCGGGGGGGCCCAGGGGAGACCCAGTACTTC.

The genes are TRBV7-9 and TRBJ2-2; D is undetermined. In germline, CDR1 is SEHNR, CDR2 FQNEAQ (reference sequence). This CDR3 spans 13 amino acids. V lost 4 bases and J lost 7, with 10 bases in between. The CDR3 region is CASSYRRSGELFF. The CDR3 DNA follows: TGTGCCAGCAGCTACCGACGGAGCGGGGAGCTGTTTTTT.

The J gene is TRBJ1-1, the V gene TRBV24-1; perhaps TRBD1 as D (6 bases). CDR1 KGHDR and CDR2 SFDVKD come from the germline V gene. The CDR3 runs to 13 residues. The V and J ends lost 2 bases and 7 bases respectively, with 10 bases between them. DNA for the CDR3: TGTGCCACCAGTGATTCGGGGGCCGGTGAAGCTTTCTTT. Its translation is CATSDSGAGEAFF.

This clonotype was seen only a few times. The V call is TRBV30, the J call TRBJ2-7, with 8 bases that match TRBD1. CDR3 length: 12 amino acids. The germline gives CDR1 GTSNPN, CDR2 SVGIG (reference sequence). Trimming at V came to 1 base and at J to 8 bases, leaving 4 bases not matched to a gene. The CDR3, as DNA: TGTGCCTGGAGTGAAGGACAGGGCAAGCAGTACTTC. It translates to CAWSEGQGKQYF.

This clonotype was detected a few times. The rearrangement links TRBV20-1 to TRBJ1-2; 7 bases fit TRBD1. Trimming took 3 bases from V and 4 from J; bases not matched to a gene: 2. From germline, CDR1 is DFQATT and CDR2 SNEGSKA (reference sequence). The length of the CDR3 is 12 residues. The CDR3 is CSASRTGYGYTF. In nucleotides, the CDR3 is TGCAGTGCTAGCAGGACAGGCTATGGCTACACCTTC.

This clonotype was seen only a few times. J is TRBJ2-7 and V is TRBV29-1; 7 bases agree with TRBD1. Germline V gives CDR1 SQVTM, CDR2 ANQGSEA. The CDR3 has 13 amino acids. V was pared by 7 bases and J by 4 bases, with 10 bases of the junction left unmatched. The CDR3 DNA sequence: TGCAGCGCCAGGACAGGTGAAATGTACGAGCAGTACTTC. Protein sequence: CSARTGEMYEQYF.

The genes are TRBV3-1 and TRBJ2-1; TRBD2 matches at 9 bases. V shed 4 bases, J shed 4 bases, and the junction held 2 bases outside the gene matches. This CDR3 has 14 amino acids. The germline V gene has CDR1 LGHDT and CDR2 YNNKEL (reference sequence). This chain's CDR3 is CASSPSGVYNEQFF. In DNA form, the CDR3 reads TGTGCCAGCAGCCCTAGCGGGGTATACAATGAGCAGTTCTTC.

This clonotype turned up a few times. The chain employs TRBV24-1 and TRBJ2-7, with 7 bases fitting TRBD1. With 4 bases clipped from V and 1 base from J, the junction kept 6 bases outside the gene matches. The CDR3 is made up of 15 amino acids. Germline CDR1 is KGHDR and CDR2 is SFDVKD. The CDR3 reads CATSDAGTVSYEQYF. CDR3 nucleotide sequence: TGTGCCACCAGTGACGCCGGGACAGTATCCTACGAGCAGTACTTC.

The genes are TRBV27 and TRBJ2-7; 11 bases map to TRBD1. Germline-derived CDR1 and CDR2 are MNHEY and SMNVEV (reference sequence). The CDR3 is 14 residues long. Losses at the gene ends were 8 bases for V and 4 bases for J; bases not matched to a gene: 7. In nucleotides, the CDR3 is TGTGCCAGCGCAGCCGGGACAGGGGGATACGAGCAGTACTTC. Its translation: CASAAGTGGYEQYF.

The V call is TRBV5-4, the J call TRBJ2-1, with D possibly matching TRBD1 (6 bases). This CDR3 is 14 amino acids long. CDR1 and CDR2 (germline): SGHNT, YYREEE (reference sequence). The V and J ends lost 0 bases and 7 bases respectively, with 11 bases between them. CDR3 coding DNA: TGTGCCAGCAGCTTGGGCCAGGGGCAGAATGAGCAGTTCTTC. The encoded protein is CASSLGQGQNEQFF.

The chain is built from TRBV6-5 and TRBJ2-1; 7 nucleotides match TRBD2. V was clipped by 2 bases and J by 7 bases; unmatched bases: 5. Germline CDR1 is MNHEY and CDR2 is SVGAGI. There are 14 residues in the CDR3. The CDR3 spells CASSYGQRGNEQFF. DNA for the CDR3: TGTGCCAGCAGTTACGGTCAGCGGGGAAATGAGCAGTTCTTC.

V and J are TRBV11-2 and TRBJ2-7, with 10 bases identical to TRBD2. Per the germline V gene, CDR1 is SGHAT and CDR2 is FQNNGV. V shed 7 bases, J shed 6 bases, and the junction held 9 bases outside the gene matches. The CDR3 is 14 amino acids. DNA of the CDR3: TGTGCCAGCAACCCACTAGCGGGGCATGGCGAGCAGTACTTC. Translating gives CASNPLAGHGEQYF.

The CDR3 DNA reads TGTGCCTGGAGTCTCGGGAGGGACTCACCCCTCCACTTT. It is translated as CAWSLGRDSPLHF. This sequence joins TRBV30 and TRBJ1-6; maybe TRBD1 (5 bases). Germline-derived CDR1 and CDR2 are GTSNPN and SVGIG (reference sequence). The CDR3 spans 13 residues. The V end lost 2 bases, the J end lost 10 bases, and 12 bases lay between the germline ends.

This clonotype was seen only a few times. The chain carries TRBV5-1 and TRBJ2-1; D is uncertain. The V gene's germline CDR1 is SGHRS and CDR2 YFSETQ. The length of the CDR3 is 14 residues. Trimming took 2 bases from V and 5 from J, leaving 11 bases between them. The chain's CDR3 is CASSLGTVNNEQFF. The DNA for the CDR3 is TGCGCCAGCAGCTTAGGTACAGTTAACAATGAGCAGTTCTTC.

J is TRBJ2-7 and V is TRBV20-1; maybe TRBD2 (6 bases). CDR1 is DFQATT, CDR2 SNEGSKA, per germline (reference sequence). The CDR3 contains 15 residues. The germline V and J ends were trimmed by 1 base and 2 bases, with 15 bases remaining between them. The CDR3 spells CSARVLAELPYEQYF. For the CDR3, the DNA is TGCAGTGCTAGAGTTTTAGCGGAGCTCCCCTACGAGCAGTACTTC.

This clonotype was found a few times. V is TRBV5-1 and J is TRBJ2-1; 10 bases map to TRBD2. Germline loops: CDR1 SGHRS, CDR2 YFSETQ. The J segment lost 0 bases and the V segment lost 6 bases, leaving 6 bases of the junction unmatched. The CDR3 length is 16 residues. The CDR3 protein is CASTRSSGSSYNEQFF. In DNA form, the CDR3 reads TGCGCCAGCACCCGGTCTAGCGGGAGCTCCTACAATGAGCAGTTCTTC. Full variable domain (remainder filled in from reference TRBV5-1 and TRBJ2-1): KAGVTQTPRYLIKTRGQQVTLSCSPISGHRSVSWYQQTPGQGLQFLFEYFSETQRNKGNFPGRFSGRQFSNSRSEMNVSTLELGDSALYLCASTRSSGSSYNEQFFGPGTRLTVL.

This clonotype was seen a few times. CDR3 DNA sequence: TGTGCCAGCAGCTCCGGACTAGACCAAGAGACCCAGTACTTC. This translates into CASSSGLDQETQYF. The chain has TRBV13 and TRBJ2-5, with 7 bases that match TRBD2. Germline CDR1 and CDR2: PRHDT and FYEKMQ (reference sequence). This CDR3 has 14 amino acids. The junction had 2 bases not matched to a gene; V was cut back by 4 bases and J by 0 bases.

This clonotype was picked up a small number of times. The chain couples TRBV20-1 to TRBJ2-3; D tentatively reads TRBD1 or TRBD2 (5 bases each). There are 12 residues in the CDR3. Germline V gives CDR1 DFQATT, CDR2 SNEGSKA (reference sequence). Trimming cost V 6 bases and J 14 bases, with 21 bases left between them. The CDR3 spells CSAQGDRVAWYF. CDR3 DNA sequence: TGCAGTGCCCAGGGAGATAGGGTAGCTTGGTATTTT.

The chain has TRBV7-3 and TRBJ2-1; 12 bases align to TRBD2. Germline values: CDR1 SGHTA, CDR2 FQGTGA. The ends lost 4 bases at V and 10 bases at J; junction bases unmatched: 8. This CDR3 has 15 amino acids. CDR3 sequence reads: CASSSSGLAGEEQFF. The CDR3 nucleotides read TGTGCCAGCAGCTCATCGGGACTAGCGGGCGAGGAGCAGTTCTTC.

This sequence joins TRBV7-2 and TRBJ2-3, with D maybe TRBD2 (7 bases). V lost 6 bases and J lost 4, with 17 bases in between. Germline V gives CDR1 SGHTA, CDR2 FQGNSA. This CDR3 has 15 residues. The CDR3 region is CASRRGGEGSDTQYF. The CDR3 DNA reads as TGTGCCAGCAGAAGAGGGGGGGAGGGGTCAGATACGCAGTATTTT.

Concerning this clonotype: The conserved closing phenylalanine or tryptophan is absent in this CDR3, likely reflecting a read error. It is unclear where the CDR3 begins or ends on the DNA, so no DNA is shown, and the CDR3 is as TCRdb lists it. V gene TRBV5-4 combines with J gene TRBJ2-3; the table's TRBD2 call for D was not verified on the DNA. 11 amino acids form the CDR3, both terminal residues included. The germline gives CDR1 SGHNT, CDR2 YYREEE (reference sequence). This chain's CDR3 is CASSWGPRVTV.

This sequence joins TRBV6-2 or TRBV6-3 and TRBJ2-3, with D perhaps given as TRBD1 or TRBD2 (6 bases each). This CDR3 is 15 amino acids long. Per the germline V gene, CDR1 is MNHEY and CDR2 is SVGEGT. The ends were cut back, 2 bases at V and 1 base at J, with 10 bases in the middle. CDR3 region: CASSYRGDRTDTQYF. The CDR3 DNA reads as TGTGCCAGCAGTTACAGGGGGGACCGCACAGATACGCAGTATTTT.

A few counts support this clonotype. The chain links TRBV7-9 to TRBJ1-2; D possibly corresponds to TRBD1 (6 bases). Trimming took 5 bases from V and 4 from J, leaving 11 bases between them. Germline V gives CDR1 SEHNR, CDR2 FQNEAQ (reference sequence). The CDR3 has 13 residues. The CDR3 reads CASSRTEIYGYTF. CDR3 nucleotide sequence: TGTGCCAGCAGCCGGACAGAGATCTATGGCTACACCTTC. The whole variable domain, filled in from reference TRBV7-9 and TRBJ1-2, reads DTGVSQNPRHKITKRGQNVTFRCDPISEHNRLYWYRQTLGQGPEFLTYFQNEAQLEKSRLLSDRFSAERPKGSFSTLEIQRTEQGDSAMYLCASSRTEIYGYTFGSGTRLTVV.

The CDR3 is CASSVQGGGEQYV. The CDR3 DNA reads as TGTGCCAGCAGCGTCCAGGGGGGAGGCGAGCAGTACGTC. This rearrangement joins TRBV7-3 to TRBJ2-7; D is possibly TRBD1 (7 bases). Germline CDR1 SGHTA, CDR2 FQGTGA. Trimming removed 5 bases from V and 6 bases from J, with 14 bases in between. This CDR3 has 13 residues.

This clonotype has just a few counts. The chain has TRBV3-1 and TRBJ1-1; no clear D gene. V was clipped by 1 base and J by 10 bases, with 13 bases between them. CDR1 and CDR2 (germline): LGHDT, YNNKEL (reference sequence). The CDR3 length is 13 residues. The CDR3 DNA reads TGTGCCAGCAGCCAAGTCGCCCAGGTTTCAGCTTTCTTT. The encoded protein is CASSQVAQVSAFF. Drawing the rest from reference TRBV3-1 and TRBJ1-1, the complete variable domain is DTAVSQTPKYLVTQMGNDKSIKCEQNLGHDTMYWYKQDSKKFLKIMFSYNNKELIINETVPNRFSPKSPDKAHLNLHINSLELGDSAVYFCASSQVAQVSAFFGQGTRLTVV.